The rows below give T cell receptor beta chains drawn from one sample of a study of T cell changes during pregnancy in multiple sclerosis. The method was immunoSEQ multiplex PCR; TCRdb's version includes in-frame clones alone and lacks a portion of them. The sample lists just over 35,000 clones, 93% occurring once. The sample consisted of CD4+ T cells from peripheral blood mononuclear cells, taken in the first trimester of pregnancy. The origin of the receptors is a female donor with multiple sclerosis, enrolled in a pregnancy study. CDR3s include the opening cysteine and the closing phenylalanine or tryptophan. Each record gives: J gene, clone size, V gene, D gene, CDR3 DNA, CDR3 protein. A D gene is named only where the DNA matches it firmly. Clone size is not always given. Where it is, it says once, few, many or a class for expanded clones.

j_gene: TRBJ1-3
abundance: .
v_gene: TRBV25-1
d_gene: .
CDR3nt: TGTGCCAGCAGTGAGGCAGGGAGAAACACCATATATTTT
CDR3aa: CASSEAGRNTIYF

j_gene: TRBJ1-2
abundance: .
v_gene: TRBV5-5
d_gene: .
CDR3nt: TGTGCCAGCAGCTGGGGAGACTATGGCTACACCTTC
CDR3aa: CASSWGDYGYTF

j_gene: TRBJ1-3
abundance: .
v_gene: TRBV7-2
d_gene: .
CDR3nt: TGTGCCAGCAGTTTGGCTCTCTCTGGAAACACCATATATTTT
CDR3aa: CASSLALSGNTIYF

j_gene: TRBJ1-2
abundance: .
v_gene: TRBV6-1
d_gene: .
CDR3nt: TGTGCCAGCAACGTGGGGACTTTAGGTGGCTACACCTTC
CDR3aa: CASNVGTLGGYTF

j_gene: TRBJ1-4
abundance: .
v_gene: TRBV5-4
d_gene: .
CDR3nt: TGTGCCAGCAGCCTGATGGACAGCCCTGAAAAACTGTTTTTT
CDR3aa: CASSLMDSPEKLFF

j_gene: TRBJ1-4
abundance: .
v_gene: TRBV7-9
d_gene: TRBD1
CDR3nt: TGTGCCAGCAGCTTAGGAGAGGGGGCGGGAAAACTGTTTTTT
CDR3aa: CASSLGEGAGKLFF

j_gene: TRBJ1-6
abundance: .
v_gene: TRBV19
d_gene: TRBD1
CDR3nt: TGTGCCAGTAGGAAACCGGGACAGGGGAATTCACCCCTCCACTTT
CDR3aa: CASRKPGQGNSPLHF

j_gene: TRBJ2-7
abundance: .
v_gene: TRBV18
d_gene: TRBD1
CDR3nt: TGTGCCAGCTCACCCATAGCGGACAGGGGGAACGAGCAGTACTTC
CDR3aa: CASSPIADRGNEQYF

j_gene: TRBJ1-1
abundance: .
v_gene: TRBV2
d_gene: .
CDR3nt: TGTGCCAGCAGTCGACAGCGCATGAACACTGAAGCTTTCTTT
CDR3aa: CASSRQRMNTEAFF

j_gene: TRBJ1-6
abundance: .
v_gene: TRBV27
d_gene: TRBD1
CDR3nt: TGTGCCAGCAGTTTAAGACAGGGTGGGGGTTCCTATAATTCACCCCTCCACTTT
CDR3aa: CASSLRQGGGSYNSPLHF

j_gene: TRBJ1-2
abundance: .
v_gene: TRBV7-8
d_gene: .
CDR3nt: TGTGCCAGCAGCGCGACAGCTAACTATGGCTACACCTTC
CDR3aa: CASSATANYGYTF

j_gene: TRBJ2-7
abundance: .
v_gene: TRBV6-5
d_gene: TRBD1
CDR3nt: TGTGCCAGCAGTTTAAGCAGGGGGTACTACGAGCAGTACTTC
CDR3aa: CASSLSRGYYEQYF

j_gene: TRBJ2-3
abundance: .
v_gene: TRBV13
d_gene: TRBD1
CDR3nt: TGTGCCAGCAGCTCGCGACAGGGGATGGGAGATACGCAGTATTTT
CDR3aa: CASSSRQGMGDTQYF

j_gene: TRBJ1-4
abundance: once
v_gene: TRBV6-1
d_gene: .
CDR3nt: TGTGCCAGCAGCCGGGACACGTTTAATGAAAAACTGTTTTTT
CDR3aa: CASSRDTFNEKLFF

j_gene: TRBJ1-1
abundance: .
v_gene: TRBV27
d_gene: .
CDR3nt: TGTGCCAGCACCCTTGGGGGGGGGAACACTGAAGCTTTCTTT
CDR3aa: CASTLGGGNTEAFF

j_gene: TRBJ2-1
abundance: .
v_gene: TRBV27
d_gene: TRBD1
CDR3nt: TGTGCCACCAAGGGACAGGGGTCCTACAATGAGCAGTTCTTC
CDR3aa: CATKGQGSYNEQFF

j_gene: TRBJ1-1
abundance: .
v_gene: TRBV6-1
d_gene: .
CDR3nt: TGTGCCAGCAGTGAAGAGGGGGGGTTGAACACTGAAGCTTTCTTT
CDR3aa: CASSEEGGLNTEAFF

j_gene: TRBJ1-5
abundance: .
v_gene: TRBV9
d_gene: .
CDR3nt: TGTGCCAGCAGCGTAGGTCCTTTCTATCAGCCCCAGCATTTT
CDR3aa: CASSVGPFYQPQHF

j_gene: TRBJ2-7
abundance: .
v_gene: TRBV7-9
d_gene: .
CDR3nt: TGTGCCGTTACGGGGCCAGGGGGGTCCTACGAGCAGTACTTC
CDR3aa: CAVTGPGGSYEQYF

j_gene: TRBJ2-1
abundance: .
v_gene: TRBV5-4
d_gene: TRBD2
CDR3nt: TGTGCCAGCAGCCCCCCGCGGGGGACCCACAATGAGCAGTTCTTC
CDR3aa: CASSPPRGTHNEQFF

j_gene: TRBJ1-1
abundance: .
v_gene: TRBV6-5
d_gene: .
CDR3nt: TGTGCCAGCACCCTGGACAGAAAGAACACTGAAGCTTTCTTT
CDR3aa: CASTLDRKNTEAFF

j_gene: TRBJ2-1
abundance: .
v_gene: TRBV4-1
d_gene: TRBD2
CDR3nt: TGCGCCAGCAGCTCATCCGGGACTAGCGGGGTTCTGGTCGACAATGAGCAGTTCTTC
CDR3aa: CASSSSGTSGVLVDNEQFF

j_gene: TRBJ1-4
abundance: .
v_gene: TRBV6-5
d_gene: .
CDR3nt: TGTGCCAGCAGTTGGGATGGAGGGGCGGGTGAAAAACTGTTTTTT
CDR3aa: CASSWDGGAGEKLFF

j_gene: TRBJ2-2
abundance: .
v_gene: TRBV5-6
d_gene: .
CDR3nt: TGTGCCAGCAGCTTGTCAGGGTTTGGGACCGGGGAGCTGTTTTTT
CDR3aa: CASSLSGFGTGELFF

j_gene: TRBJ2-5
abundance: .
v_gene: TRBV7-6
d_gene: TRBD1
CDR3nt: TGTGCCAGCAGCTTAGGGGACAGGGTTTCGGAGACCCAGTACTTC
CDR3aa: CASSLGDRVSETQYF

j_gene: TRBJ1-1
abundance: .
v_gene: TRBV30
d_gene: .
CDR3nt: TGTGCCTGGAGTGTCAACAGGGAAAGGGCTTTCTTT
CDR3aa: CAWSVNRERAFF

j_gene: TRBJ2-7
abundance: .
v_gene: TRBV25-1
d_gene: TRBD1
CDR3nt: TGTGCCAGCACCCAGGGACAGGGAAGCTACGAGCAGTACTTC
CDR3aa: CASTQGQGSYEQYF

j_gene: TRBJ1-3
abundance: .
v_gene: TRBV19
d_gene: TRBD1
CDR3nt: TGTGCCAGTACCACTACAGGGGCTGGAAACACCATATATTTT
CDR3aa: CASTTTGAGNTIYF

j_gene: TRBJ2-7
abundance: .
v_gene: TRBV10-3
d_gene: TRBD1
CDR3nt: TGTGCCATCAAATCGACAGGGGCCAATTACGAGCAGTACTTC
CDR3aa: CAIKSTGANYEQYF

j_gene: TRBJ2-7
abundance: .
v_gene: TRBV4-1
d_gene: TRBD2
CDR3nt: TGCGCCAGCAGCCAAGAGAGAGGGACTAGCGTAACCTACGAGCAGTACTTC
CDR3aa: CASSQERGTSVTYEQYF

j_gene: TRBJ2-3
abundance: .
v_gene: TRBV27
d_gene: .
CDR3nt: TGTGCCAGCAGATTAGGGGGGGGACTAAACGACCTTCGGGATACGCAGTATTTT
CDR3aa: CASRLGGGLNDLRDTQYF

j_gene: TRBJ1-2
abundance: .
v_gene: TRBV5-6
d_gene: TRBD1
CDR3nt: TGTGCCAGCAGCTGGGGACAGGGGGCAATCTATGGCTACACCTTC
CDR3aa: CASSWGQGAIYGYTF

j_gene: TRBJ1-2
abundance: .
v_gene: TRBV29-1
d_gene: .
CDR3nt: TGCAGCGTTGGGGAACAGGGCAGGAACTATGGCTACACCTTC
CDR3aa: CSVGEQGRNYGYTF

j_gene: TRBJ1-4
abundance: .
v_gene: TRBV9
d_gene: TRBD1
CDR3nt: TGTGCCAGCAGCGTATGGGACAGGGCTGAAAAACTGTTTTTT
CDR3aa: CASSVWDRAEKLFF

j_gene: TRBJ2-1
abundance: .
v_gene: TRBV2
d_gene: TRBD1
CDR3nt: TGTGCCAGCAAACGACAGGGGGCCTACAATGAGCAGTTCTTC
CDR3aa: CASKRQGAYNEQFF

j_gene: TRBJ2-6
abundance: .
v_gene: TRBV28
d_gene: .
CDR3nt: TGTGCCAGCAGGAGCTCTGGGGCCAACGTCCTGACTTTC
CDR3aa: CASRSSGANVLTF

j_gene: TRBJ1-1
abundance: once
v_gene: TRBV18
d_gene: TRBD1
CDR3nt: TGTGCCAGCTCACGTGACTTGACAGGGCGAGTCGGGAACACTGAAGCTTTCTTT
CDR3aa: CASSRDLTGRVGNTEAFF

j_gene: TRBJ2-2
abundance: .
v_gene: TRBV7-3
d_gene: .
CDR3nt: TGTGCCAGCAGCCAGGCCGGGAACACCGGGGAGCTGTTTTTT
CDR3aa: CASSQAGNTGELFF

j_gene: TRBJ2-2
abundance: .
v_gene: TRBV9
d_gene: .
CDR3nt: TGTGCCAGCAGCCGTGGACAGACCACCGGGGAGCTGTTTTTT
CDR3aa: CASSRGQTTGELFF

j_gene: TRBJ2-5
abundance: .
v_gene: TRBV6-1
d_gene: .
CDR3nt: TGTGCCAGCAGTGAAGCGGACAGTAATATCCAGCAGTACTTC
CDR3aa: CASSEADSNIQQYF

j_gene: TRBJ1-5
abundance: .
v_gene: TRBV2
d_gene: TRBD1
CDR3nt: TGTGCCAGCAGCGCACAGGGGCGGGTTCAGCCCCAGCATTTT
CDR3aa: CASSAQGRVQPQHF

j_gene: TRBJ1-1
abundance: .
v_gene: TRBV29-1
d_gene: .
CDR3nt: TGCAGCGTTGTGAGGGACACGAACACTGAAGCTTTCTTT
CDR3aa: CSVVRDTNTEAFF

j_gene: TRBJ2-1
abundance: .
v_gene: TRBV7-2
d_gene: TRBD2
CDR3nt: TGTGCCAGCAGCTTAGCGGGACTAGCGGGAGGGACCCTTAGCTCCTACAATGAGCAGTTCTTC
CDR3aa: CASSLAGLAGGTLSSYNEQFF

j_gene: TRBJ2-1
abundance: .
v_gene: TRBV19
d_gene: TRBD1
CDR3nt: TGTGCCAGTAGTAACCTGGGACAGGGTATACTCAATGAGCAGTTCTTC
CDR3aa: CASSNLGQGILNEQFF

j_gene: TRBJ2-5
abundance: .
v_gene: TRBV13
d_gene: TRBD1
CDR3nt: TGTGCCAGCAGCTTGAAACAGGGGGCAAAAGAGACCCAGTACTTC
CDR3aa: CASSLKQGAKETQYF

j_gene: TRBJ1-6
abundance: .
v_gene: TRBV4-2
d_gene: .
CDR3nt: TGTGCCAGCAGCCAAGATGGGGGGATGAGATCACCCCTCCACTTT
CDR3aa: CASSQDGGMRSPLHF